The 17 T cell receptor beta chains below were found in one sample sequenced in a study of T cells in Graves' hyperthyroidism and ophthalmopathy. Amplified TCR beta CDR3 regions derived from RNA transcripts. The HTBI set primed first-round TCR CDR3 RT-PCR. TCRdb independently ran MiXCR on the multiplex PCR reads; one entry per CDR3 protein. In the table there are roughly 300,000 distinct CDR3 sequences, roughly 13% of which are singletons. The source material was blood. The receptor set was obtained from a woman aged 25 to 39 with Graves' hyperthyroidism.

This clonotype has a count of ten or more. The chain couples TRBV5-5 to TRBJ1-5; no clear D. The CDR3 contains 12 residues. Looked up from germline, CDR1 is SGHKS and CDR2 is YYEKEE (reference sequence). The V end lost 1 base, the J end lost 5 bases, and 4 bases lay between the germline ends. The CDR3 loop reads CASSLPHQPQHF. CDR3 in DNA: TGTGCCAGCAGCTTGCCCCATCAGCCCCAGCATTTT.

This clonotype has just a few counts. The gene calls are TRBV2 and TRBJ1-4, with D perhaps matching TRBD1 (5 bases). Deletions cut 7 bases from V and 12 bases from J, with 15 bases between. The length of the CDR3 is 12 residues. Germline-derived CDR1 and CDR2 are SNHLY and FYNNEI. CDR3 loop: CASNPGTVELFF. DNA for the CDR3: TGTGCCAGCAATCCCGGGACCGTAGAACTGTTTTTT.

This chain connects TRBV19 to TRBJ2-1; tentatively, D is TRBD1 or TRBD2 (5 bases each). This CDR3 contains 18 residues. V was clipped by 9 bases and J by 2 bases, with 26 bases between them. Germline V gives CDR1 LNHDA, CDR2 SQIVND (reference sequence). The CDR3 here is CARDPVGCRDATYNEQFF. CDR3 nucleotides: TGTGCCAGGGACCCCGTTGGTTGTAGGGACGCAACCTACAATGAGCAGTTCTTC.

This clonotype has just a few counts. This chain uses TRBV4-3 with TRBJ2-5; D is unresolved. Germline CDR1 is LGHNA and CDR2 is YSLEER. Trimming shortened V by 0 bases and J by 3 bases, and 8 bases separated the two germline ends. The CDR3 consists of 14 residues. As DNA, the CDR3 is TGCGCCAGCAGCCAAGATCTGTGGGAAGAGACCCAGTACTTC. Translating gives CASSQDLWEETQYF.

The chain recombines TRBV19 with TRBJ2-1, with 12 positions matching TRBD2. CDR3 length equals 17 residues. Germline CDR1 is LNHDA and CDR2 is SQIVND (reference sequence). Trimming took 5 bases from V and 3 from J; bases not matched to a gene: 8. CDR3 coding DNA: TGTGCCAGTAGTCCCCTAGCGGGAGGGCCAAACTACAATGAGCAGTTCTTC. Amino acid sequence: CASSPLAGGPNYNEQFF. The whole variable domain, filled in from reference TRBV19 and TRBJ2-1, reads DGGITQSPKYLFRKEGQNVTLSCEQNLNHDAMYWYRQDPGQGLRLIYYSQIVNDFQKGDIAEGYSVSREKKESFPLTVTSAQKNPTAFYLCASSPLAGGPNYNEQFFGPGTRLTVL.

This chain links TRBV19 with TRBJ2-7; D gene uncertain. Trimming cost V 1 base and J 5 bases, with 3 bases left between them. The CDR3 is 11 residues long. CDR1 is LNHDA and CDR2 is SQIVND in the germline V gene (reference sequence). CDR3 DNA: TGTGCCAGTAGTATAGGGAACGAGCAGTACTTC. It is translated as CASSIGNEQYF.

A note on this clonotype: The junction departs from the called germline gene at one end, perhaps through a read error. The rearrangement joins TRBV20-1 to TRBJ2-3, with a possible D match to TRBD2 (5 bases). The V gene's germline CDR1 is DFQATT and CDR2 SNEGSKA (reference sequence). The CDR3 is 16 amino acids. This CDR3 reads CSTRVEDRVSTDTLYF. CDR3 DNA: TGCAGTACTAGAGTCGAAGATAGAGTTAGCACAGATACGCTGTATTTT.

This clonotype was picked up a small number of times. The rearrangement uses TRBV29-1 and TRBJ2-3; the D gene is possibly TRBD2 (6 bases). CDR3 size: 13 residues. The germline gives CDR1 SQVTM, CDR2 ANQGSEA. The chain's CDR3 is CSGESGGTDTQYF. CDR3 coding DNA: TGCAGTGGCGAGTCGGGAGGCACAGATACGCAGTATTTT.

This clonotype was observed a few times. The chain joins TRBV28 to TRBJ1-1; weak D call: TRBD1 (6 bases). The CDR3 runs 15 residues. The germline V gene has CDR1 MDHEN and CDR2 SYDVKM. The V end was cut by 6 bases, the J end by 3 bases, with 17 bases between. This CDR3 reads CASRRNRDSDTEAFF. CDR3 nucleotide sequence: TGTGCCAGCAGACGGAACAGGGATTCGGACACTGAAGCTTTCTTT.

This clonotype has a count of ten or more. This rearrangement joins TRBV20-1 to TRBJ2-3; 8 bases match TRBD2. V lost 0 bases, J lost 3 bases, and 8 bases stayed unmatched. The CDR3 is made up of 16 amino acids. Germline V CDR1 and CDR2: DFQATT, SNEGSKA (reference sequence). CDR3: CSARDLTSGRTDTQYF. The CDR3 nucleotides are TGCAGTGCTAGAGATCTGACGAGCGGGAGAACAGATACGCAGTATTTT.

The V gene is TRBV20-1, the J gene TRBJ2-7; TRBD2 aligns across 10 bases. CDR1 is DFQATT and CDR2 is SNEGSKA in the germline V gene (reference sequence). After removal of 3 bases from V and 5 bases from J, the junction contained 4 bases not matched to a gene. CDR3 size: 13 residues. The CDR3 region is CSASLSGRDEQYF. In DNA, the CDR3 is TGCAGTGCTAGTCTAAGCGGGAGGGACGAGCAGTACTTC.

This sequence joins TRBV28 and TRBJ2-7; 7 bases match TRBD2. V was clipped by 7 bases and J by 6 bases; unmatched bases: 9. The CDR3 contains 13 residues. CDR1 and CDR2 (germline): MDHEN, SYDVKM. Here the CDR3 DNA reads TGTGCCAGCAATGGCGGGAGTGTCCTCGAGCAGTACTTC. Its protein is CASNGGSVLEQYF.

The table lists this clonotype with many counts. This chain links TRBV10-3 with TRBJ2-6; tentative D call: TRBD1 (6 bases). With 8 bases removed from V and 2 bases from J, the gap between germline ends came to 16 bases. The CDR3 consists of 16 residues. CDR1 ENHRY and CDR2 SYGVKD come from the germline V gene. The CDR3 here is CAIHPTGVTGANVLTF. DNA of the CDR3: TGTGCCATCCACCCGACAGGTGTAACTGGGGCCAACGTCCTGACTTTC.

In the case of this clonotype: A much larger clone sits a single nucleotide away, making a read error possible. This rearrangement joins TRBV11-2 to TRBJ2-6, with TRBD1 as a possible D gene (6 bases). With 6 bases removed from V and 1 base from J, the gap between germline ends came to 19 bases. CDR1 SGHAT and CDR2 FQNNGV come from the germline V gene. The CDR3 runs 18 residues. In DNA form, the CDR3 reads TGTGCCAGCAGATCCCCCGTGACAGGTAGTTCTGGGGCCAACGTCCTGACTTTC. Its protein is CASRSPVTGSSGANVLTF. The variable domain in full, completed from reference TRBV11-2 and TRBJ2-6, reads EAGVAQSPRYKIIEKRQSVAFWCNPISGHATLYWYQQILGQGPKLLIQFQNNGVVDDSQLPKDRFSAERLKGVDSTLKIQPAKLEDSAVYLCASRSPVTGSSGANVLTFGAGSRLTVL.

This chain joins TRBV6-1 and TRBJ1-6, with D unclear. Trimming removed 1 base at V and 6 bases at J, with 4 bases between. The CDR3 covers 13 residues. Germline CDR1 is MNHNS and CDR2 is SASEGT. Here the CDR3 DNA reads TGTGCCAGCAGTGAAGGACTTAATTCACCCCTCCACTTT. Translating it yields CASSEGLNSPLHF.

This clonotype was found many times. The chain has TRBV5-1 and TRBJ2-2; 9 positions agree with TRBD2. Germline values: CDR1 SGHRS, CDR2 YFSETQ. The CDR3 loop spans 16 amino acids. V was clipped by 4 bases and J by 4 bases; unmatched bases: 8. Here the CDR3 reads CASSILRGGRTGELFF. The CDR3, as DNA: TGCGCCAGCAGCATCCTGCGGGGGGGTCGCACCGGGGAGCTGTTTTTT.

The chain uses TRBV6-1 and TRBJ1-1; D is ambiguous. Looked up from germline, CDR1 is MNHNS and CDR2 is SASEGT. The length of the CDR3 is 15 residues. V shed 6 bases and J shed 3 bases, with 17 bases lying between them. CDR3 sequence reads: CASRPAGFGYTEAFF. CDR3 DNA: TGTGCCAGCAGGCCCGCCGGATTTGGGTACACTGAAGCTTTCTTT.